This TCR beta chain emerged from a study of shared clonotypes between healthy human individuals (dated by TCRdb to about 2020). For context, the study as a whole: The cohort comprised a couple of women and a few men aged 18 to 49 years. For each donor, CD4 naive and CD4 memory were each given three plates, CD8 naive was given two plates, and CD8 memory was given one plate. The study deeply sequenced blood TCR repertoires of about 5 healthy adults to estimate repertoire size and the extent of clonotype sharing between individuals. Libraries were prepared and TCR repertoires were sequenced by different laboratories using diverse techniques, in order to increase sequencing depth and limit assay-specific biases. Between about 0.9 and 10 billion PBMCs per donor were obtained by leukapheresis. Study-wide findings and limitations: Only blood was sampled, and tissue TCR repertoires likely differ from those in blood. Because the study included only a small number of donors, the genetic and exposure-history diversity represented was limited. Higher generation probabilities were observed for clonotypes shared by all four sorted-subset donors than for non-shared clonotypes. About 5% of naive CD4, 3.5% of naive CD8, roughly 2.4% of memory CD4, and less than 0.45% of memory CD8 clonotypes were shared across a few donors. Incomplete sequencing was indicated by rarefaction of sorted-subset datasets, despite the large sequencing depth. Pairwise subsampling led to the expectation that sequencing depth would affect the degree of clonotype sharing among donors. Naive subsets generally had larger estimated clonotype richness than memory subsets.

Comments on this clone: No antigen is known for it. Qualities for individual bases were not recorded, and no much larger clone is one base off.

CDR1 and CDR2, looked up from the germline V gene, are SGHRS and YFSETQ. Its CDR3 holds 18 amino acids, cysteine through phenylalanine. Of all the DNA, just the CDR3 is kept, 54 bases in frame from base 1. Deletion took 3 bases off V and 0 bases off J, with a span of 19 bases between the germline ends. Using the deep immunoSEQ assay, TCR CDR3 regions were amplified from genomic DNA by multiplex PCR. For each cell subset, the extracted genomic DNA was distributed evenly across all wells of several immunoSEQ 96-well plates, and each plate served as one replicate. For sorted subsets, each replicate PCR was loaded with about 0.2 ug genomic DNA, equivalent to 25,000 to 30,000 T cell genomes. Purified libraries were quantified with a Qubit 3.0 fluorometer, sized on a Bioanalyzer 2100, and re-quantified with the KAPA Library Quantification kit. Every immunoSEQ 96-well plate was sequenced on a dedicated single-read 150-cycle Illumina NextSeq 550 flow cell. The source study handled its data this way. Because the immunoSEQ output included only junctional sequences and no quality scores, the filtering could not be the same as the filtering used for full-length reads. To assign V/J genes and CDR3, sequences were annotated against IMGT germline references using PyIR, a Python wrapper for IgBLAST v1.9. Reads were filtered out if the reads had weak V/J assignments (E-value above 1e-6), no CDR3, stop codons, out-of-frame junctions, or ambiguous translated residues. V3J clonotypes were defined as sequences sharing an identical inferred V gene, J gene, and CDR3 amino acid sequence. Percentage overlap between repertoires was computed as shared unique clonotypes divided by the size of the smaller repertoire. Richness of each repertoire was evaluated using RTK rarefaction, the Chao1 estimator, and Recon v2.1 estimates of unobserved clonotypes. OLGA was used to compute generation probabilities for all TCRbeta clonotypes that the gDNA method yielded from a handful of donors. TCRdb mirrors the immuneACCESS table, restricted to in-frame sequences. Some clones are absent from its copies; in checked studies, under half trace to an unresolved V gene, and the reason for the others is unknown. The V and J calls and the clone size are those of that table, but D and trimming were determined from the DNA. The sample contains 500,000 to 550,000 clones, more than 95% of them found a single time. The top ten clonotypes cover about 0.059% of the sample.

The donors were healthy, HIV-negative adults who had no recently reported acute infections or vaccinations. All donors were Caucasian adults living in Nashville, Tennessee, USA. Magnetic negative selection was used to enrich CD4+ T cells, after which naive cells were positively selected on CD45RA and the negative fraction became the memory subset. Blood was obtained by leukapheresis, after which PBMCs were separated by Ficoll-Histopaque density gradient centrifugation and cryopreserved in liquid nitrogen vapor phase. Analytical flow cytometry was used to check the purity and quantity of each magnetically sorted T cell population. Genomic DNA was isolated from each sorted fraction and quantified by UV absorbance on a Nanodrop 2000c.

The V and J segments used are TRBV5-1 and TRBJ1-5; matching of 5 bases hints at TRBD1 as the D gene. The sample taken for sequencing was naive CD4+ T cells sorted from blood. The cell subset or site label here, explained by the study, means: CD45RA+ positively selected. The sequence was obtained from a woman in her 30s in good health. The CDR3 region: CASSSAMPRQISNQPQHF. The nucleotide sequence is TGCGCCAGCAGCTCCGCGATGCCTAGACAGATTAGCAATCAGCCCCAGCATTTT.